This T cell receptor beta chain is drawn from a study of spatial heterogeneity in lung cancer. Study summary: On average, each unique TCR and UMI combination appeared more than ten times in raw reads. Points from the study as a whole: Ubiquitous expanded tumor TCRs appeared in blood more at resection than follow-up.

The time point: sample taken at primary tumor resection. Unsorted whole RNA from tumor, nontumor lung or frozen PBMC underwent sequencing. The donors, fewer than 90 patients with untreated early-stage non-small cell lung cancer, provided the samples. In the case of this clonotype: Antigen unknown.

Germline V gene lookup returns CDR1 SGHTA and CDR2 FQGNSA. The V end was cut by 1 base, the J end by 9 bases, with 18 bases between. The CDR3 length is 16 residues. All TCR cDNA molecules were individually tagged with a unique molecular identifier. A single record per CDR3 protein comes from TCRdb applying MiXCR to the 5' RACE reads. Here the sample spans 70,000 to 90,000 distinct CDR3 sequences, roughly 14% being singletons. The source was PBMCs, collected at surgery. The receptor was isolated from a male donor with early-stage non-small cell lung cancer. The gene calls are TRBV7-2 and TRBJ1-4; D ambiguous. The CDR3 loop reads CASSLESGLPRQKLFF. Here the CDR3 DNA reads TGTGCCAGCAGCTTAGAGTCGGGTCTTCCCCGACAAAAACTGTTTTTT.